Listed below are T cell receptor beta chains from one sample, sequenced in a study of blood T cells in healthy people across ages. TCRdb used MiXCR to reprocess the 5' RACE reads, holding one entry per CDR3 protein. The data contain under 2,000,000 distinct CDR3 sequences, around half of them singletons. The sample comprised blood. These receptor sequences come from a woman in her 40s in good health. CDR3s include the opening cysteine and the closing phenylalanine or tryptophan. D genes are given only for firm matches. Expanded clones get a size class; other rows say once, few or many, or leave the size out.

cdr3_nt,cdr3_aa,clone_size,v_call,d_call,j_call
TGTGCCAGCAGCCAAGTCGACAGAAAGTACTTC,CASSQVDRKYF,-,TRBV7-9,-,TRBJ2-5
TGCAGTGCCCTCGGGCAGCAGAACTATGGCTACACCTTC,CSALGQQNYGYTF,-,TRBV20-1,-,TRBJ1-2
TGTGCCAGCAGTCTTCGGTGGGGAGAGACCCAGTACTTC,CASSLRWGETQYF,-,TRBV6-5,-,TRBJ2-5
TGCGCCAGCAGCCAGGGGGGAACGGAGACCCAGTACTTC,CASSQGGTETQYF,few,TRBV4-1,-,TRBJ2-5
TGTGCCAGCAGTTCTAGGGGAACTAGCACAGATACGCAGTATTTT,CASSSRGTSTDTQYF,few,TRBV28,-,TRBJ2-3
TGCAGTGCTAGTGCAGGGGCCGGCTACACCTTC,CSASAGAGYTF,-,TRBV20-1,-,TRBJ1-2
TGTGCCACCAGTCATAGGGAATACTCCTACAATGAGCAGTTCTTC,CATSHREYSYNEQFF,-,TRBV24-1,-,TRBJ2-1
TGTGCCAGCAGCGTAGCGTGGCAGGCCGGCGGGGAGCTGTTTTTT,CASSVAWQAGGELFF,few,TRBV9,-,TRBJ2-2
TGTGCCAGCAGTTTAAGGGCAGGGACTACCTATGGCTACACCTTC,CASSLRAGTTYGYTF,-,TRBV27,-,TRBJ1-2
TGTGCCACCAGCAGAGATAGGGGGACTCGGGGCTACACCTTC,CATSRDRGTRGYTF,-,TRBV15,-,TRBJ1-2
TGTGCCAGCAAGTTCGACCGGGACAGAACCTACGAGCAGTACTTC,CASKFDRDRTYEQYF,-,TRBV6-5,TRBD1,TRBJ2-7
TGTGCCAGCAGACTCCCCGGGACACGCGAGCAGTACTTC,CASRLPGTREQYF,-,TRBV27,-,TRBJ2-7
TGTGCCAGCACCGATAGCGGGGGGGCCAACGAGCAGTACTTC,CASTDSGGANEQYF,few,TRBV12-3/TRBV12-4,TRBD2,TRBJ2-7
TGTGCCACCAGTGACTTGGGGGACAGGGAAAACAATGAGCAGTTCTTC,CATSDLGDRENNEQFF,once,TRBV24-1,TRBD1,TRBJ2-1
TGTGCCAGCAGCCAAGGGGACAGCGACTATGGCTACACCTTC,CASSQGDSDYGYTF,few,TRBV3-1,TRBD1,TRBJ1-2
TGCAGCGCCTTGCTAGGCGGGGAGCTGTTTTTT,CSALLGGELFF,-,TRBV29-1,-,TRBJ2-2
TGTGCCACCAGGAAGCGCAGTGCAGGGCAAGAGACCCAGTACTTC,CATRKRSAGQETQYF,few,TRBV15,-,TRBJ2-5
TGTGCCTGCAGTTTATCCCAGGTATCCTACAATGAGCAGTACTTC,CACSLSQVSYNEQYF,few,TRBV27,-,TRBJ2-7
TGTGCCATCAGTCCAATGGGACAGGGTGAGCAGTACTTC,CAISPMGQGEQYF,-,TRBV10-3,TRBD1,TRBJ2-5
TGTGCCAGCAGTTCCCCACTGACTAGCCACACCTACGAGCAGTACTTC,CASSSPLTSHTYEQYF,few,TRBV28,TRBD2,TRBJ2-7
TGCAGTGCTCCTCCAGGGTTAGGTCAGCCCCAGCATTTT,CSAPPGLGQPQHF,-,TRBV20-1,-,TRBJ1-5
TGTGCCAGCAGAACCTTGGGACTAGCGGGGGCCTACTACGAGCAGTACTTC,CASRTLGLAGAYYEQYF,-,TRBV6-2/TRBV6-3,TRBD2,TRBJ2-7
TGCGCCAGCAGCCAAGCGGGTTTGGCGAACACTGAAGCTTTCTTT,CASSQAGLANTEAFF,-,TRBV4-3,-,TRBJ1-1
TGTGCCAGCAGTTATGGTTCCGGGGAGCTGTTTTTT,CASSYGSGELFF,-,TRBV12-3/TRBV12-4,-,TRBJ2-2
TGTGCCAGCAGACCAAGCGCGGGGGTCACAGATACGCAGTATTTT,CASRPSAGVTDTQYF,few,TRBV6-2/TRBV6-3,TRBD2,TRBJ2-3
TGCGCCAGCAGCCAAGAGCCAGCCGGGACTAGCGGGGGGGCGGCCTACAATGAGCAGTTCTTC,CASSQEPAGTSGGAAYNEQFF,few,TRBV4-3,TRBD2,TRBJ2-1
TGTGCCAGCAGCTACGGCGGGACAAAATCCTACGAGCAGTACTTC,CASSYGGTKSYEQYF,-,TRBV28,-,TRBJ2-7
TGTGCCAGCAGCTTAGTGAGGGACAGGGGCCACGAGCAGTACTTC,CASSLVRDRGHEQYF,-,TRBV7-8,TRBD1,TRBJ2-7
TGTGCCAGCTCACCGAAACAGGGTGTGGCAGATACGCAGTATTTT,CASSPKQGVADTQYF,-,TRBV18,-,TRBJ2-3
TGCAGTGCTAGAGATGTTCGGGGGGCCGGTCTGGAGCAGTACTTC,CSARDVRGAGLEQYF,-,TRBV20-1,-,TRBJ2-7
TGTGCCAGCAGCGTAGGACACAGCGAACAAGAGACCCAGTACTTC,CASSVGHSEQETQYF,-,TRBV9,-,TRBJ2-5
TGCAGTGCTAGAGATCTAGGGGGGGTTGTGAGCGGTGAGCAGTTCTTC,CSARDLGGVVSGEQFF,few,TRBV20-1,-,TRBJ2-1
TGTGCCAGCTCACTCTCCAGCGGTGAAAAACTGTTTTTT,CASSLSSGEKLFF,-,TRBV18,-,TRBJ1-4
TGCAGTGCTAGAGTCCAGGGACAGGGGGGTGATGGCTACACCTTC,CSARVQGQGGDGYTF,few,TRBV20-1,TRBD1,TRBJ1-2
TGTGCCAGCAGAGTCGGAGTGAATGAAAAACTGTTTTTT,CASRVGVNEKLFF,-,TRBV12-3/TRBV12-4,-,TRBJ1-4
TGCAGTGCTAGATATCGGGCAGTAAGGAATGAGCAGTTCTTC,CSARYRAVRNEQFF,few,TRBV20-1,-,TRBJ2-1
TGTGCCAGCAGCCAGGACAGAAACGTCGAGCAGTACTTC,CASSQDRNVEQYF,few,TRBV6-6,-,TRBJ2-7
TGTGCCAGCAGTTTTAGTGGATTTGGTGAGCAGTTCTTC,CASSFSGFGEQFF,-,TRBV12-3/TRBV12-4,-,TRBJ2-1
TGCAGTGCCCCTATTTGGACAGAACCGCCCCACGAGCAGTACTTC,CSAPIWTEPPHEQYF,few,TRBV20-1,-,TRBJ2-7
TGTGCCAGCAGTTTAAGGTCGGGGTCCCAAGAGACCCAGTACTTC,CASSLRSGSQETQYF,few,TRBV28,-,TRBJ2-5
TGTGCCAGCAGTTACCCGCTGAAGATGCCGGGACAGGGGCGAGGATACGAGCAGTACTTC,CASSYPLKMPGQGRGYEQYF,-,TRBV6-2/TRBV6-3,TRBD1,TRBJ2-7
TGTGCCAGCAGTTCGACAGGGGACGTCACCTACGAGCAGTACTTC,CASSSTGDVTYEQYF,-,TRBV28,TRBD1,TRBJ2-7
TGCGCCAGCAGCCTTAAGTTCCCGACAATCTACGAGCAGTACTTC,CASSLKFPTIYEQYF,-,TRBV4-1,-,TRBJ2-7
TGCAGTGCTATCGGTAACGGGGACGGATTTTCCTACGAGCAGTACTTC,CSAIGNGDGFSYEQYF,few,TRBV20-1,-,TRBJ2-7
TGTGCCAGCAGCCCCCAGGGGGCGGGCTACGAGCAGTACTTC,CASSPQGAGYEQYF,-,TRBV27,TRBD1,TRBJ2-7
TGTGCCACCAGCAGAGTCAGAGATACCCAAGAGACCCAGTACTTC,CATSRVRDTQETQYF,-,TRBV15,-,TRBJ2-5
TGTGCCAGCAGCCAAGATATAGGGCAGGGAGCGGAGACCCAGTACTTC,CASSQDIGQGAETQYF,few,TRBV3-1,-,TRBJ2-5
TGTGCCAGCAGGGCACGGGAGACCTACAATGAGCAGTTCTTC,CASRARETYNEQFF,-,TRBV12-3/TRBV12-4,-,TRBJ2-1
TGTGCCAGCAGCTTAAGCTCGGGGGGTGGGACCCAGTACTTC,CASSLSSGGGTQYF,-,TRBV7-2,TRBD2,TRBJ2-5
TGCGCCAGCAGCCAAGGGCCGGGGAGGCATCCCCCGTTTCAGCCCCAGCATTTT,CASSQGPGRHPPFQPQHF,-,TRBV4-1,-,TRBJ1-5
TGTGCCAGCAGTTACACCAGCAGTAATTCACCCCTCCACTTT,CASSYTSSNSPLHF,few,TRBV6-2/TRBV6-3,-,TRBJ1-6
TGTGCCAGCAGCCAGGACAGGGGGCCCAATACGCAGTATTTT,CASSQDRGPNTQYF,few,TRBV4-2,TRBD1,TRBJ2-3
TGCGCCAGCAGCTTGGGACAGGGGGCTCGGTACAATGAGCAGTACTTC,CASSLGQGARYNEQYF,-,TRBV5-1,TRBD1,TRBJ2-7
TGCGCCAGCAGCCAAGGCCCGGGAACCACAGATACGCAGTATTTT,CASSQGPGTTDTQYF,-,TRBV4-1,-,TRBJ2-3
TGTGCCAGCAGCCAAAGTTCAGGGTCGGAGACCCAGTACTTC,CASSQSSGSETQYF,-,TRBV6-2/TRBV6-3,-,TRBJ2-5
TGTGCCAGCAGTTACTCCACATGGGGAGAGACCCAGTACTTC,CASSYSTWGETQYF,-,TRBV6-2/TRBV6-3,-,TRBJ2-5
TGCAGCGTTGAGGCGCGGGGCCCCTATGGCTACACCTTC,CSVEARGPYGYTF,few,TRBV29-1,-,TRBJ1-2